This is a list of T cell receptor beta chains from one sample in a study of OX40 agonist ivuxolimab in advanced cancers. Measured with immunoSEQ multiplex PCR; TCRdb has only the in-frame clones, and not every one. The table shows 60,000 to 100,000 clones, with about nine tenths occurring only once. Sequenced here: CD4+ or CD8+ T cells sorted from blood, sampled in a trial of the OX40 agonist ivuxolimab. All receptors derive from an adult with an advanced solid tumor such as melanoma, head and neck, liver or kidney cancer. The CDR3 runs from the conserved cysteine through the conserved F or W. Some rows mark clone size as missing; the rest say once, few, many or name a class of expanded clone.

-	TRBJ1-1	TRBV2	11	CASVRGTEAFF
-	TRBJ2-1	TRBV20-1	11	CSASSDFGEFF
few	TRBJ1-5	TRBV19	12	CASSMAAGPQHF
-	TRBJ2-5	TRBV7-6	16	CASSLPPLSSKETQYF
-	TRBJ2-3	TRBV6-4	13	CASSLGPTDTQYF
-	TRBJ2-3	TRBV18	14	CASSRYPSTDTQYF
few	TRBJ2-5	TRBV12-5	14	CASGYQPMQETQYF
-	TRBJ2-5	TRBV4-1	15	CASSHPAGGMETQYF
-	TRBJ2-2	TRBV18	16	CASSPTGQGGTGELFF
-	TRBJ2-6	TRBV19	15	CASSTHRSGANVLTF
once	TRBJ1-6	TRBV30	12	CAWSFTSSPLHF